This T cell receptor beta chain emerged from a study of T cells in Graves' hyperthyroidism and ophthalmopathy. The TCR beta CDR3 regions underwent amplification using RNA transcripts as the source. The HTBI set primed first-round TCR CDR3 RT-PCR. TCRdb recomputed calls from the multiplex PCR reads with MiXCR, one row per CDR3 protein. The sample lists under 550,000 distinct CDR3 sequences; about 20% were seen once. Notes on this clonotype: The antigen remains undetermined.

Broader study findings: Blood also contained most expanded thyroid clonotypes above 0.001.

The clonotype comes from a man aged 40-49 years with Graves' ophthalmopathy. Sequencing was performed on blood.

CDR3 sequence: CASTSGTGGEKLFF. CDR3 DNA sequence: TGTGCCAGCACCTCCGGGACAGGGGGCGAAAAACTGTTTTTT. The chain uses TRBV28 and TRBJ1-4, with 12 bases matching TRBD1. The germline gives CDR1 MDHEN, CDR2 SYDVKM. The V segment lost 7 bases and the J segment 8 bases; nucleotides outside the gene matches: 5. The CDR3 runs to 14 residues.